The subject of this entry is one T cell receptor (beta chain). Its antigen is as yet unknown. The sample comes from a study of shared clonotypes between healthy human individuals. Study findings and constraints: Specimens sampled were limited to blood, with tissue repertoires likely differing.

Trimming took 6 bases from V and 7 from J, leaving 12 bases between them. The CDR3 loop spans 12 amino acids. CDR1 and CDR2 (germline): SQVTM, ANQGSEA. Ten immunoSEQ deep assay plates served to sequence unsorted PBMC DNA. Libraries were prepared by immunoSEQ multiplex PCR; TCRdb keeps only in-frame clonotypes and omits some of them. The sample consists of 520,000 or so clones, 75% to 85% of them appearing once. This chain uses TRBV29-1 with TRBJ1-4; D perhaps matches TRBD1 (5 bases). The sample comprised PBMCs. The receptor comes from a woman between 35 and 50 years old in good health. Some clones in this sample may be carry-over from other donors' samples. This chain's CDR3 is CSVGRRGEKLFF. Written as DNA, the CDR3 is TGCAGCGTGGGACGTAGGGGTGAAAAACTGTTTTTT.